The 7 T cell receptor beta chains below all came from one sample that was sequenced in a study of cytomegalovirus exposure and HLA in healthy donors. The PCR ran on 60 Vbeta and 13 Jbeta primers. Libraries were prepared by immunoSEQ multiplex PCR; TCRdb keeps only in-frame clonotypes and omits some of them. The table has 36,000 or so clones, 75% to 85% seen once; the top ten hold 3.5% to 4%. What was sequenced was PBMCs. These receptors came from a woman younger than 35 in good health and CMV-seronegative.

The chain couples TRBV28 to TRBJ2-1; D unresolved. The CDR3 is made up of 13 amino acids. With 2 bases removed from V and 12 bases from J, the gap between germline ends came to 14 bases. Looked up from germline, CDR1 is MDHEN and CDR2 is SYDVKM. CDR3 in amino acids: CASSLGGVHWQFF. The CDR3 DNA sequence: TGTGCCAGCAGTTTAGGCGGAGTACATTGGCAGTTCTTC. The complete variable domain, with remaining parts taken from reference TRBV28 and TRBJ2-1, reads DVKVTQSSRYLVKRTGEKVFLECVQDMDHENMFWYRQDPGLGLRLIYFSYDVKMKEKGDIPEGYSVSREKKERFSLILESASTNQTSMYLCASSLGGVHWQFFGPGTRLTVL.

The chain links TRBV11-1 to TRBJ2-1, with D possibly TRBD1 on 6 matching bases. The V and J ends lost 3 bases and 4 bases respectively, with 10 bases between them. Germline CDR1 and CDR2: SGHAT and FQDESV (reference sequence). The CDR3 is 14 residues long. The CDR3: CASSFGTQYNEQFF. Here the CDR3 DNA reads TGTGCCAGCAGCTTCGGGACACAGTACAATGAGCAGTTCTTC.

The rearrangement links TRBV7-9 to TRBJ2-7; the match to TRBD1 covers 8 bases. Looked up from germline, CDR1 is SEHNR and CDR2 is FQNEAQ (reference sequence). The CDR3 spans 14 residues. Trimming took 3 bases from V and 6 from J; bases not matched to a gene: 7. CDR3 DNA sequence: TGTGCCAGCAGCTTGCCGGGACAGGTAAGCGAGCAGTACTTC. This codes for CASSLPGQVSEQYF.

As to this clone: At one end, the junction sequence differs from germline, possibly due to a read error. This chain joins TRBV9 and TRBJ1-2; possibly TRBD1 for D (6 bases). This CDR3 comprises 15 residues. The germline gives CDR1 SGDLS, CDR2 YYNGEE. CDR3 DNA: TGTGCCAGCAGCGCGGACCTACAGGGTCCCCATGGCTACCCCTTC. It specifies CASSADLQGPHGYPF.

The chain links TRBV4-2 to TRBJ2-5; TRBD2 aligns across 11 bases. The J segment lost 5 bases and the V segment lost 0 bases, leaving 5 bases of the junction unmatched. The germline gives CDR1 LGHNA, CDR2 YNFKEQ. The CDR3 extends over 16 amino acids. DNA for the CDR3: TGTGCCAGCAGCCAAGATACGACTAGCGGGGCTGAGACCCAGTACTTC. This sequence encodes CASSQDTTSGAETQYF.

The chain carries TRBV28 and TRBJ1-3; 7 bases match TRBD1. The germline V gene encodes CDR1 MDHEN and CDR2 SYDVKM. The CDR3 runs to 16 residues. V lost 5 bases, J lost 2 bases, and 9 bases stayed unmatched. CDR3 DNA: TGTGCCAGCAGTAACTTACAGGGGTCTCCTGGAAACACCATATATTTT. It translates to CASSNLQGSPGNTIYF. The entire variable domain, with the rest obtained from reference TRBV28 and TRBJ1-3, is as follows: DVKVTQSSRYLVKRTGEKVFLECVQDMDHENMFWYRQDPGLGLRLIYFSYDVKMKEKGDIPEGYSVSREKKERFSLILESASTNQTSMYLCASSNLQGSPGNTIYFGEGSWLTVV.

The chain links TRBV5-1 to TRBJ1-1, with unresolved D. The germline V gene has CDR1 SGHRS and CDR2 YFSETQ. The V end was cut by 3 bases, the J end by 1 base, with 7 bases between. This CDR3 has 13 residues. CDR3 nucleotides: TGCGCCAGCAGCTCCCAGGCGAACACTGAAGCTTTCTTT. Its translation is CASSSQANTEAFF.